Following are 18 T cell receptor beta chains from one sample sequenced in a study of blood T cell repertoires in COVID-19. The protocol was immunoSEQ multiplex PCR, while the TCRdb copy is restricted to in-frame clones and leaves out a portion. Altogether under 300,000 clones are present, 89% being singletons, with the ten largest covering 1.7%. Specimen: PBMCs or T cells enriched from blood (not recorded which). These receptors originate from a woman in her thirties or forties who had recovered from COVID-19.

The rearrangement uses TRBV6-2 or TRBV6-3 and TRBJ2-1; D might be TRBD2 (7 bases). Germline V gene lookup returns CDR1 MNHEY and CDR2 SVGEGT. The length of the CDR3 is 18 residues. Trimming shortened V by 5 bases and J by 1 base, and 21 bases separated the two germline ends. This CDR3 reads CASSHPKGGGVSYNEQFF. Written as DNA, the CDR3 is TGTGCCAGCAGTCACCCAAAGGGGGGGGGCGTATCCTACAATGAGCAGTTCTTC.

This clone was found once. The chain recombines TRBV6-5 with TRBJ1-5; D is uncertain. Germline V lookup: CDR1 MNHEY, CDR2 SVGAGI. This CDR3 comprises 15 residues. The V end was cut by 7 bases, the J end by 0 bases, with 13 bases between. The CDR3 reads CASTQALYSNQPQHF. The CDR3 DNA sequence: TGTGCCAGCACCCAGGCTTTGTATAGCAATCAGCCCCAGCATTTT.

V is TRBV7-2 and J is TRBJ1-1; D gene ambiguous. Germline V gene sequence: CDR1 SGHTA, CDR2 FQGNSA. The CDR3 has 15 residues. V was shortened by 1 base and J by 0 bases, with 9 bases between the two germline ends. This CDR3 reads CASSLVFTVNTEAFF. The CDR3 DNA reads TGTGCCAGCAGCTTAGTCTTTACGGTGAACACTGAAGCTTTCTTT.

The chain joins TRBV5-4 to TRBJ2-6; D is perhaps TRBD1 (5 bases). This CDR3 is 16 amino acids long. Germline CDR1 reads SGHNT; CDR2 reads YYREEE (reference sequence). The V end lost 0 bases, the J end lost 0 bases, and 7 bases lay between the germline ends. The CDR3 nucleotides read TGTGCCAGCAGCTTGGGTGGGGCCTCTGGGGCCAACGTCCTGACTTTC. It yields the protein CASSLGGASGANVLTF.

J is TRBJ2-1 and V is TRBV7-3; 12 nucleotides match TRBD2. Germline V gives CDR1 SGHTA, CDR2 FQGTGA. This CDR3 is 15 amino acids long. With 5 bases clipped from V and 4 bases from J, the junction kept 3 bases outside the gene matches. CDR3 sequence reads: CASSLAGGPYNEQFF. The CDR3 nucleotides read TGTGCCAGCAGCCTAGCGGGGGGGCCTTACAATGAGCAGTTCTTC.

The chain recombines TRBV20-1 with TRBJ1-6; 7 positions agree with TRBD1. Unmatched junction bases numbered 4, after V lost 3 bases and J lost 11 bases. This CDR3 has 12 amino acids. CDR1 is DFQATT and CDR2 is SNEGSKA in the germline V gene (reference sequence). The CDR3 sequence: CSASPQGAPLHF. Here the CDR3 DNA reads TGCAGTGCTAGTCCTCAGGGGGCACCCCTCCACTTT.

The CDR3 is CASSRGGSFYEQYF. The CDR3 region has the DNA TGTGCCAGCAGCCGCGGCGGGAGTTTCTACGAGCAGTACTTC. The rearrangement joins TRBV4-2 to TRBJ2-7; 7 positions match TRBD2. The V gene's germline CDR1 is LGHNA and CDR2 YNFKEQ. The V gene end was trimmed by 4 bases and the J gene end by 3 bases; junction bases not matched to a gene: 6. The CDR3 is made up of 14 amino acids.

The genes are TRBV2 and TRBJ1-3; 7 bases are shared with TRBD1. CDR3 length: 15 residues. The V segment lost 8 bases and the J segment 1 base; nucleotides outside the gene matches: 8. Germline V gene sequence: CDR1 SNHLY, CDR2 FYNNEI. The CDR3 DNA is TGTGCCAGCGTCAAAACAGGGGAATCTGGAAACACCATATATTTT. Protein product: CASVKTGESGNTIYF.

The rearrangement joins TRBV7-2 to TRBJ2-7; 7 positions agree with TRBD1. V trimming: 4 bases; J trimming: 2 bases; junction bases outside the gene matches: 5. Germline-derived CDR1 and CDR2 are SGHTA and FQGNSA. The CDR3 is 14 residues long. CDR3 in amino acids: CASSSWTGAYEQYF. The CDR3 DNA reads TGTGCCAGCAGCTCCTGGACAGGAGCCTACGAGCAGTACTTC.

This clone has more than one count but fewer than ten. This chain connects TRBV25-1 to TRBJ2-3, with TRBD2 matching over 9 bases. This CDR3 has 16 residues. Trimming cost V 8 bases and J 5 bases; bases outside gene matches: 14. Germline-derived CDR1 and CDR2 are MGHDK and SYGVNS. In nucleotides, the CDR3 is TGTGCCAGCCCCGTGGGGCTAGCGGGGACTGGAGATACGCAGTATTTT. Amino acids: CASPVGLAGTGDTQYF.

The V gene is TRBV7-9, the J gene TRBJ2-5; 9 positions match TRBD2. The junction had 4 bases not matched to a gene; V was cut back by 1 base and J by 7 bases. The CDR3 spans 14 residues. Germline V lookup: CDR1 SEHNR, CDR2 FQNEAQ (reference sequence). CDR3 in amino acids: CASSLEVSGRTQYF. As DNA, the CDR3 is TGTGCCAGCAGCTTAGAGGTTAGCGGGAGGACCCAGTACTTC.

V and J are TRBV7-2 and TRBJ2-5; D is unresolved. CDR3 length equals 14 residues. CDR1 and CDR2 from the germline V gene are SGHTA and FQGNSA. The V end lost 3 bases, the J end lost 2 bases, and 10 bases lay between the germline ends. The DNA for the CDR3 is TGTGCCAGCAGCTTGGTTACTGCTCAAGAGACCCAGTACTTC. This codes for CASSLVTAQETQYF.

CDR3 sequence (DNA): TGTGCCAGCAGTGAATATAGAGATACGCAGTATTTT. Translation gives CASSEYRDTQYF. The chain recombines TRBV2 with TRBJ2-3, with D uncertain. The V gene's germline CDR1 is SNHLY and CDR2 FYNNEI. This CDR3 spans 12 amino acids. The V gene lost 2 bases and the J gene lost 5 bases, with 5 bases spanning the gap.

The genes are TRBV15 and TRBJ2-1; 7 bases map to TRBD1. This CDR3 comprises 16 residues. CDR1 is LNHNV and CDR2 is YYDKDF in the germline V gene (reference sequence). V shed 5 bases, J shed 5 bases, and the junction held 12 bases outside the gene matches. The CDR3 reads CATSAPRGTANNEQFF. CDR3 DNA sequence: TGTGCCACCAGCGCACCTAGGGGGACAGCCAACAATGAGCAGTTCTTC.

The rearrangement links TRBV18 to TRBJ2-5; TRBD2 agrees at 14 bases. The CDR3 sequence is 20 residues long. Losses at the gene ends were 2 bases for V and 3 bases for J; bases not matched to a gene: 14. Per the germline V gene, CDR1 is KGHSH and CDR2 is LQKENI. The CDR3 coding sequence is TGTGCCAGCTCACCAGGGTGGACTAGCGGGGGGCCGACGATGAAAGAGACCCAGTACTTC. As protein: CASSPGWTSGGPTMKETQYF. The full variable domain, its missing parts supplied by reference TRBV18 and TRBJ2-5, is NAGVMQNPRHLVRRRGQEARLRCSPMKGHSHVYWYRQLPEEGLKFMVYLQKENIIDESGMPKERFSAEFPKEGPSILRIQQVVRGDSAAYFCASSPGWTSGGPTMKETQYFGPGTRLLVL.

Ten or more counts support this clone. This sequence joins TRBV6-4 and TRBJ1-2; D possibly corresponds to TRBD1 (5 bases). CDR3 length: 13 amino acids. Trimming cost V 9 bases and J 2 bases, with 13 bases left between them. The V gene's germline CDR1 is MRHNA and CDR2 SNTAGT. CDR3 nucleotide sequence: TGTGCCAGACCCGGCAGGGTCAACTATGGCTACACCTTC. Translation gives CARPGRVNYGYTF.

This clone has only a few counts. The chain joins TRBV10-3 to TRBJ2-7, with D perhaps matching TRBD1 (6 bases). The CDR3 is 15 amino acids. V lost 3 bases and J 0 bases, leaving 12 bases between the germline ends. Germline lookup yields CDR1 ENHRY and CDR2 SYGVKD. The DNA of the CDR3 is TGTGCCATCAGTGATAACAGGGTGAGCTCCTACGAGCAGTACTTC. This sequence encodes CAISDNRVSSYEQYF.

The rearrangement joins TRBV10-3 to TRBJ1-1; D is possibly TRBD1 (6 bases). Germline CDR1 and CDR2: ENHRY and SYGVKD. The length of the CDR3 is 14 residues. V was trimmed by 6 bases and J by 9 bases, leaving 20 bases between them. The CDR3 sequence is CAISPSQGRLQAFF. The CDR3 coding sequence is TGTGCCATCAGCCCTAGTCAGGGGCGTCTTCAAGCTTTCTTT.